This TCR beta chain was identified during a study of T-cell reconstitution after alpha-beta-depleted transplantation in children. During its preparation, the TCRbeta library received unique molecular identifiers. TCRdb re-called the PCR reads through MiXCR, storing one row per CDR3 protein. The sample yields around 200,000 distinct CDR3 sequences, approximately 6.6% seen once. The length of the CDR3 is 17 residues. In germline, CDR1 is SEHNR, CDR2 FQNEAQ (reference sequence). V lost 5 bases and J lost 6, with 22 bases in between. This chain links TRBV7-9 with TRBJ2-2; D is perhaps TRBD2 (6 bases). The origin of this receptor is a human donor who donated a stem cell graft to a child with Wiskott-Aldrich syndrome. The sample was PBMCs from the stem cell graft donor, taken from the stem cell graft. The CDR3 sequence: CASSPAGGKVIAGELFF. DNA of the CDR3: TGTGCCAGCAGCCCCGCCGGCGGGAAGGTTATTGCCGGGGAGCTGTTTTTT.